The 15 T cell receptor beta chains in this list originate from one sample, sequenced in a study of T cell repertoires and HLA-DP antigens. For these TCRs, the target antigens are not known. Measured with immunoSEQ multiplex PCR; TCRdb has only the in-frame clones, and not every one. The data contain approximately 89,000 clones, around nine tenths of them singletons. Source material: CD4+ T cells from PBMCs. The receptor source for this set is a middle-aged man in good health and CMV-seronegative.

This chain joins TRBV14 and TRBJ1-1; 9 bases map to TRBD1. Germline assignment: CDR1 SGHDN and CDR2 FVKESK. The CDR3 extends over 11 amino acids. V was clipped by 5 bases and J by 9 bases; unmatched bases: 1. The CDR3 region has the DNA TGTGCCAGCAGCGACAGGGGGAAAGCTTTCTTT. This sequence encodes CASSDRGKAFF.

The V call is TRBV7-9, the J call TRBJ2-3; D gene uncertain. V lost 5 bases to trimming and J lost 14 bases, with 17 bases between them. Germline values: CDR1 SEHNR, CDR2 FQNEAQ (reference sequence). The CDR3 has 12 amino acids. The CDR3 nucleotides are TGTGCCAGCAGCCCCGATGGGATCCCGGGGTATTTT. It translates to CASSPDGIPGYF.

The chain employs TRBV6-5 and TRBJ2-4; D might be TRBD1 (6 bases). This CDR3 is built from 15 residues. The germline CDR1 and CDR2 sequences are MNHEY and SVGAGI. With 6 bases removed from V and 0 bases from J, the gap between germline ends came to 12 bases. The CDR3 loop is CASSLRTVAKNIQYF. CDR3 coding DNA: TGTGCCAGCAGCTTACGGACAGTAGCCAAAAACATTCAGTACTTC.

The chain links TRBV6-5 to TRBJ1-1, with D hard to call. The CDR3 has 15 amino acids. V lost 0 bases to trimming and J lost 2 bases, with 10 bases between them. The V gene's germline CDR1 is MNHEY and CDR2 SVGAGI. CDR3 sequence: CASSYSTGPNTEAFF. CDR3 sequence (DNA): TGTGCCAGCAGTTACTCGACCGGGCCCAACACTGAAGCTTTCTTT.

V gene TRBV14 combines with J gene TRBJ1-2; 8 bases map to TRBD1. CDR1 is SGHDN and CDR2 is FVKESK in the germline V gene. The V segment lost 4 bases and the J segment 8 bases; nucleotides outside the gene matches: 6. The length of the CDR3 is 13 residues. CDR3: CASSRTGSAGYTF. CDR3 bases: TGTGCCAGCAGCCGGACAGGGAGTGCGGGCTACACCTTC.

V and J are TRBV6-8 and TRBJ2-5; 10 bases match TRBD2. The ends lost 6 bases at V and 7 bases at J; junction bases unmatched: 17. The CDR3 loop spans 17 amino acids. Germline V gene sequence: CDR1 MNHGY, CDR2 SAAAGT. The CDR3 DNA sequence: TGTGCCAGCAGATTTCCAGCGGGGGGGCCGCCCCGAGGGACCCAGTACTTC. Protein: CASRFPAGGPPRGTQYF.

The chain combines TRBV5-6 with TRBJ1-4, with 8 bases identical to TRBD1. Looked up from germline, CDR1 is SGHDT and CDR2 is YYEEEE. This CDR3 is built from 14 residues. Trimming at V came to 2 bases and at J to 8 bases, leaving 5 bases not matched to a gene. As DNA, the CDR3 is TGTGCCAGCAGCTTTGACAGGGGACGGGAAAAACTGTTTTTT. This sequence encodes CASSFDRGREKLFF.

The J gene is TRBJ2-4, the V gene TRBV29-1; D not resolved. The germline V gene has CDR1 SQVTM and CDR2 ANQGSEA. This CDR3 comprises 13 residues. Deletions cut 5 bases from V and 0 bases from J, with 8 bases between. This CDR3 reads CSVRDLAKNIQYF. In DNA, the CDR3 is TGCAGCGTTAGAGATCTAGCCAAAAACATTCAGTACTTC.

The chain is built from TRBV5-1 and TRBJ2-3; D unclear. The V and J ends lost 2 bases and 1 base respectively, with 17 bases between them. The CDR3 is 17 amino acids. Germline V lookup: CDR1 SGHRS, CDR2 YFSETQ. The CDR3 nucleotides are TGCGCCAGCAGCTTCACCGTCGGCCTCAAACGCACAGATACGCAGTATTTT. This gives the protein CASSFTVGLKRTDTQYF.

This clone was seen only once. This chain joins TRBV7-9 and TRBJ2-7; the D gene could be TRBD1 or TRBD2 (6 bases each). The CDR3 has 13 amino acids. Germline CDR1 and CDR2: SEHNR and FQNEAQ (reference sequence). The ends were cut back, 5 bases at V and 7 bases at J, with 15 bases in the middle. CDR3 DNA sequence: TGTGCCAGCAGCCGCTCGGGGGCGGGGGAGCAGTACTTC. As protein: CASSRSGAGEQYF.

This clone was seen once. The V gene is TRBV5-4, the J gene TRBJ1-1; tentative D call: TRBD1 (5 bases). This CDR3 region has 16 residues. Per germline, CDR1 SGHNT and CDR2 YYREEE (reference sequence). Trimming removed 0 bases at V and 4 bases at J, with 16 bases between. The CDR3 loop reads CASSLGGLRRGTEAFF. For the CDR3, the DNA is TGTGCCAGCAGCTTGGGGGGACTCCGCCGGGGCACTGAAGCTTTCTTT.

In its sample, this clone was seen once. The chain links TRBV7-8 to TRBJ2-1; TRBD2 might be the D (5 bases). Germline CDR1 and CDR2: SGHVS and FQNEAQ. CDR3 size: 18 residues. V dropped 5 bases and J dropped 0 bases, with 20 bases sitting between them. The CDR3 region is CASSRQTLLGSSYNEQFF. CDR3 nucleotide sequence: TGTGCCAGCAGCCGCCAAACATTATTAGGGAGCTCCTACAATGAGCAGTTCTTC.

This chain uses TRBV5-1 with TRBJ1-1, with D unclear. The V and J ends lost 0 bases and 1 base respectively, with 4 bases between them. Germline CDR1 is SGHRS and CDR2 is YFSETQ. The CDR3 totals 13 residues. DNA for the CDR3: TGCGCCAGCAGCTTGGCGGGGAACACTGAAGCTTTCTTT. It is translated as CASSLAGNTEAFF.

The V call is TRBV19, the J call TRBJ2-3, with 7 bases fitting TRBD2. V trimming: 1 base; J trimming: 2 bases; junction bases outside the gene matches: 12. The CDR3 length is 18 residues. Germline-derived CDR1 and CDR2 are LNHDA and SQIVND (reference sequence). CDR3 amino acids: CASSIGRGSGKNTDTQYF. CDR3 bases: TGTGCCAGTAGTATAGGTAGGGGAAGCGGGAAAAACACAGATACGCAGTATTTT.

As regards this clone: Other DNA variants within this sample encode the same CDR3. V gene TRBV5-8 combines with J gene TRBJ1-3, with D possibly TRBD1 on 6 matching bases. Trimming stripped 0 bases from V and 4 bases from J, with 8 bases between. The CDR3 covers 14 residues. Germline V lookup: CDR1 SGHTS, CDR2 YDEGEE. The CDR3 nucleotides read TGTGCCAGCAGCTTGGGGGGGCTCGGAAACACCATATATTTT. Protein: CASSLGGLGNTIYF.